The 26 T cell receptor beta chains presented below share a single source sample, sequenced in a study of blood T cell repertoires in COVID-19 (TCRdb year 2020). Library generation was performed with the immunoSEQ multiplex PCR assay. TCRdb stores this immuneACCESS table with in-frame sequences only. Part of the clones is absent; in the studies checked, under half of the shortfall reflects unresolved V genes, and no reason is known for the rest. This sample is represented by fewer than 350,000 clones; approximately 86% of them were singletons. Around 4% of the sample goes to the ten largest clones. Input material: peripheral blood. All receptors derive from a woman between 45 and 60 years old with active or convalescent COVID-19.

The genes are TRBV6-5 and TRBJ2-7; D is perhaps TRBD2 (6 bases). From germline, CDR1 is MNHEY and CDR2 SVGAGI. This CDR3 has 15 residues. V was shortened by 0 bases and J by 0 bases, with 9 bases between the two germline ends. CDR3 region: CASSYSRRGSYEQYF. CDR3 coding DNA: TGTGCCAGCAGTTACTCTCGGAGGGGCTCCTACGAGCAGTACTTC.

J is TRBJ1-1 and V is TRBV4-1, with 7 positions matching TRBD1. This CDR3 comprises 15 residues. Trimming took 4 bases from V and 2 from J; bases not matched to a gene: 7. Per germline, CDR1 MGHRA and CDR2 YSYEKL. The CDR3, as DNA: TGCGCCAGCAGCCTAGGACGGGACAGAAACACTGAAGCTTTCTTT. This codes for CASSLGRDRNTEAFF.

This sequence joins TRBV2 and TRBJ1-2; no definite D call. CDR3 length: 12 amino acids. Germline-derived CDR1 and CDR2 are SNHLY and FYNNEI. Between the trimmed V and J ends, which lost 7 bases and 6 bases, there was a span of 12 bases. In DNA, the CDR3 is TGTGCCAGCAAAGGAGGAAACCATGGCTACACCTTC. Protein: CASKGGNHGYTF. Complete variable domain (other parts from reference TRBV2 and TRBJ1-2): EPEVTQTPSHQVTQMGQEVILRCVPISNHLYFYWYRQILGQKVEFLVSFYNNEISEKSEIFDDQFSVERPDGSNFTLKIRSTKLEDSAMYFCASKGGNHGYTFGSGTRLTVV.

This chain joins TRBV3-1 (or the pseudogene TRBV3-2) and TRBJ2-1, with D maybe TRBD2 (8 bases). Germline V gene sequence: CDR1 LGHDT, CDR2 YNNKEL (reference sequence). The CDR3 covers 14 residues. Deletions cut 0 bases from V and 14 bases from J, with 17 bases between. CDR3 DNA: TGTGCCAGCAGCCAAGATCAGGGGGACGGGAGGGAGTTCTTC. This sequence encodes CASSQDQGDGREFF.

The chain is built from TRBV12-3 or TRBV12-4 and TRBJ1-2; 9 bases map to TRBD1. This CDR3 region has 13 residues. J lost 8 bases, V lost 6 bases, and 7 bases had no gene match. CDR3 sequence (DNA): TGTGCCAGCAGAGATACAGGGGGCGCGGGCTACACCTTC. Translated, it gives CASRDTGGAGYTF.

This clone appeared a single time. V and J are TRBV6-5 and TRBJ2-1; 7 bases line up with TRBD2. The germline V gene encodes CDR1 MNHEY and CDR2 SVGAGI. Trimming took 7 bases from V and 2 from J; bases not matched to a gene: 5. The CDR3 totals 14 residues. The CDR3 DNA reads as TGTGCCAGCATACGGCGGGAGACCTACAATGAGCAGTTCTTC. Encoded protein: CASIRRETYNEQFF.

The V gene is TRBV4-1, the J gene TRBJ1-1, with a tentative D call TRBD1 (5 bases). V was shortened by 0 bases and J by 7 bases, with 15 bases between the two germline ends. The CDR3 sequence is 15 residues long. Germline CDR1 and CDR2: MGHRA and YSYEKL. The CDR3 loop reads CASSQEGRAFGEAFF. CDR3 coding DNA: TGCGCCAGCAGCCAAGAAGGCAGGGCTTTCGGTGAAGCTTTCTTT.

The V gene is TRBV2, the J gene TRBJ1-1; TRBD1 matches 7 bases. The V segment lost 11 bases and the J segment 1 base; nucleotides outside the gene matches: 7. The CDR3 extends over 13 amino acids. CDR1 SNHLY and CDR2 FYNNEI come from the germline V gene. The CDR3 coding sequence is TGTGCCGCAAGGGACAGAGAGAACACTGAAGCTTTCTTT. It yields the protein CAARDRENTEAFF.

The gene calls are TRBV29-1 and TRBJ1-2; 7 nucleotides match TRBD1. Germline V gene data show CDR1 as SQVTM and CDR2 as ANQGSEA. The CDR3 length is 12 residues. The J segment lost 5 bases and the V segment lost 5 bases, leaving 5 bases of the junction unmatched. The CDR3, as DNA: TGCAGCGTTTCGGACAGGCCTTATGGCTACACCTTC. Its translation is CSVSDRPYGYTF.

The chain joins TRBV5-5 to TRBJ2-1; 9 bases are shared with TRBD1. The trim removed 5 bases at V and 2 bases at J, leaving 5 bases unmatched. The CDR3 consists of 15 residues. From germline, CDR1 is SGHKS and CDR2 YYEKEE (reference sequence). The CDR3 sequence is CASSGGQGPYNEQFF. For the CDR3, the DNA is TGTGCCAGCAGTGGTGGACAGGGGCCCTACAATGAGCAGTTCTTC.

The chain is built from TRBV7-6 and TRBJ2-5; a possible D gene is TRBD2 (7 bases). CDR3 length equals 17 residues. With 0 bases removed from V and 5 bases from J, the gap between germline ends came to 19 bases. Germline values: CDR1 SGHVS, CDR2 FNYEAQ. This CDR3 is CASSLAGGPGAGETQYF. The CDR3 DNA follows: TGTGCCAGCAGCTTAGCCGGGGGGCCAGGGGCGGGTGAGACCCAGTACTTC. Full variable domain (remainder filled in from reference TRBV7-6 and TRBJ2-5): GAGVSQSPRYKVTKRGQDVALRCDPISGHVSLYWYRQALGQGPEFLTYFNYEAQQDKSGLPNDRFSAERPEGSISTLTIQRTEQRDSAMYRCASSLAGGPGAGETQYFGPGTRLLVL.

Written as DNA, the CDR3 is TGTGCCAGCAGCTCTCCCTGGGGAGGAAGCAATGGCTACACCTTC. Translated: CASSSPWGGSNGYTF. The J gene is TRBJ1-2, the V gene TRBV7-2; no firm D call. The CDR3 totals 15 residues. Germline V gene sequence: CDR1 SGHTA, CDR2 FQGNSA. Trimming removed 4 bases at V and 6 bases at J, with 18 bases between. The full variable domain, in which reference TRBV7-2 and TRBJ1-2 provide the parts outside the CDR3, is GAGVSQSPSNKVTEKGKDVELRCDPISGHTALYWYRQSLGQGLEFLIYFQGNSAPDKSGLPSDRFSAERTGGSVSTLTIQRTQQEDSAVYLCASSSPWGGSNGYTFGSGTRLTVV.

V gene TRBV7-9 combines with J gene TRBJ2-1; D is unclear. CDR1 and CDR2 from the germline V gene are SEHNR and FQNEAQ (reference sequence). V was cut by 5 bases and J by 0 bases, with 11 bases left in between. The CDR3 loop spans 15 amino acids. The CDR3 protein is CASSPPFSSYNEQFF. DNA of the CDR3: TGTGCCAGCAGCCCCCCCTTCAGCTCCTACAATGAGCAGTTCTTC.

V and J are TRBV20-1 and TRBJ2-3; 7 nucleotides match TRBD2. V was pared by 3 bases and J by 6 bases, with 15 bases of the junction left unmatched. The germline CDR1 and CDR2 sequences are DFQATT and SNEGSKA (reference sequence). The CDR3 runs 16 residues. The CDR3 nucleotides are TGCAGTGCTAGTGGGGGGAGGGCCTCCAGGGAGGATACGCAGTATTTT. This translates into CSASGGRASREDTQYF.

The chain couples TRBV7-9 to TRBJ1-2; D remains ambiguous. The CDR3 runs to 13 residues. Germline V CDR1 and CDR2: SEHNR, FQNEAQ (reference sequence). V was trimmed by 5 bases and J by 8 bases, leaving 15 bases between them. CDR3 in DNA: TGTGCCAGCAGCGCACTGACGGGTGTAGGCTACACCTTC. The encoded protein is CASSALTGVGYTF. Full variable domain (remainder filled in from reference TRBV7-9 and TRBJ1-2): DTGVSQNPRHKITKRGQNVTFRCDPISEHNRLYWYRQTLGQGPEFLTYFQNEAQLEKSRLLSDRFSAERPKGSFSTLEIQRTEQGDSAMYLCASSALTGVGYTFGSGTRLTVV.

This clone was recorded only once. The gene calls are TRBV7-6 and TRBJ1-4; 9 bases line up with TRBD1. V was pared by 3 bases and J by 3 bases, with 5 bases of the junction left unmatched. Germline V gene lookup returns CDR1 SGHVS and CDR2 FNYEAQ. The CDR3 covers 16 residues. CDR3 residues: CASSFGDRAANEKLFF. The CDR3 nucleotides are TGTGCCAGCAGCTTCGGGGACAGGGCAGCTAATGAAAAACTGTTTTTT.

The CDR3 here is CASSQQGNTEAFF. For the CDR3, the DNA is TGCGCCAGCAGCCAACAGGGAAACACTGAAGCTTTCTTT. The rearrangement uses TRBV5-1 and TRBJ1-1, with a tentative D call TRBD1 (6 bases). Trimming stripped 4 bases from V and 2 bases from J, with 9 bases between. Germline-derived CDR1 and CDR2 are SGHRS and YFSETQ. This CDR3 has 13 amino acids.

J is TRBJ1-1 and V is TRBV14; D not resolved. Trimming stripped 2 bases from V and 11 bases from J, with 18 bases between. Germline V lookup: CDR1 SGHDN, CDR2 FVKESK. The CDR3 spans 14 residues. CDR3 residues: CASSQLNRGWVAFF. CDR3 coding DNA: TGTGCCAGCAGCCAACTCAACAGAGGGTGGGTGGCTTTCTTT.

The chain employs TRBV4-1 and TRBJ2-7; perhaps TRBD2 as D (6 bases). V gave up 4 bases and J gave up 4 bases, with 17 bases separating them. The CDR3 runs 15 residues. CDR1 and CDR2 (germline): MGHRA, YSYEKL. CDR3 region: CASSPLAAGGYEQYF. As DNA, the CDR3 is TGCGCCAGCAGCCCACTAGCTGCCGGTGGGTACGAGCAGTACTTC.

The rearrangement uses TRBV28 and TRBJ2-1; TRBD2 matches 7 bases. This CDR3 is 16 amino acids long. CDR1 and CDR2 (germline): MDHEN, SYDVKM. V shed 1 base, J shed 2 bases, and the junction held 5 bases outside the gene matches. The CDR3 protein is CASSLFSGRTYNEQFF. CDR3 bases: TGTGCCAGCAGTTTATTTTCCGGGAGGACCTACAATGAGCAGTTCTTC. The variable domain in full, with the rest retrieved from reference TRBV28 and TRBJ2-1, is DVKVTQSSRYLVKRTGEKVFLECVQDMDHENMFWYRQDPGLGLRLIYFSYDVKMKEKGDIPEGYSVSREKKERFSLILESASTNQTSMYLCASSLFSGRTYNEQFFGPGTRLTVL.

The chain combines TRBV10-3 with TRBJ1-3; tentative D call: TRBD1 (6 bases). V lost 2 bases to trimming and J lost 7 bases, with 12 bases between them. The CDR3 extends over 14 amino acids. In germline, CDR1 is ENHRY, CDR2 SYGVKD. CDR3 loop: CAISENPGGNTIYF. CDR3 bases: TGTGCCATCAGTGAGAACCCGGGGGGCAACACCATATATTTT.

The chain is built from TRBV4-1 and TRBJ2-1, with TRBD2 matching 7 bases. CDR3 length: 14 residues. J was trimmed by 6 bases and V by 3 bases; bases with no gene match: 5. The germline gives CDR1 MGHRA, CDR2 YSYEKL. This chain's CDR3 is CASSQGRGVNEQFF. For the CDR3, the DNA is TGCGCCAGCAGCCAGGGCCGGGGGGTCAATGAGCAGTTCTTC.

This rearrangement joins TRBV28 to TRBJ1-1, with 7 bases lining up with TRBD1. This CDR3 is built from 17 residues. Trimming removed 6 bases from V and 0 bases from J; junction bases left unmatched: 13. Germline V CDR1 and CDR2: MDHEN, SYDVKM. The CDR3 sequence is CASSEFGTVTMNTEAFF. Written as DNA, the CDR3 is TGTGCCAGCAGCGAGTTCGGGACAGTGACCATGAACACTGAAGCTTTCTTT.

This chain connects TRBV7-8 to TRBJ2-7; 14 bases agree with TRBD2. Germline loops: CDR1 SGHVS, CDR2 FQNEAQ. With 6 bases clipped from V and 1 base from J, the junction kept 11 bases outside the gene matches. The CDR3 sequence is 18 residues long. CDR3 coding DNA: TGTGCCAGCAGTCAAGGGACTAGCGGGAGTCCGGCATCCTACGAGCAGTACTTC. Its protein is CASSQGTSGSPASYEQYF.

This clone was seen once. V is TRBV14 and J is TRBJ1-1; D ambiguous. CDR1 is SGHDN and CDR2 is FVKESK in the germline V gene. V was cut by 0 bases and J by 6 bases, with 14 bases left in between. The CDR3 contains 15 residues. The CDR3, as DNA: TGTGCCAGCAGCCAAGAGTTCGAGGTGCGGGCTGAAGCTTTCTTT. Translation: CASSQEFEVRAEAFF.

The chain uses TRBV24-1 and TRBJ2-1; 8 bases fit TRBD2. This CDR3 is built from 15 residues. Trimming cost V 3 bases and J 8 bases; bases outside gene matches: 8. Germline V CDR1 and CDR2: KGHDR, SFDVKD. The CDR3 sequence is CATSDTGTSVHEQFF. For the CDR3, the DNA is TGTGCCACCAGTGATACCGGGACTAGTGTGCATGAGCAGTTCTTC.